This T cell receptor beta chain was profiled in a study of blood T cell repertoires in COVID-19. Looking at the study overall: Both acute and convalescent COVID-19 samples were obtained from the United States, Italy and Spain. Nucleic acid was either cDNA or gDNA, and it came from T cells, B-cell-depleted T cells, or PBMCs.

Germline V gene sequence: CDR1 LGHNA, CDR2 YSLEER. The CDR3 is 14 amino acids. The V segment lost 5 bases and the J segment 5 bases; nucleotides outside the gene matches: 5. The method was immunoSEQ multiplex PCR; TCRdb's version includes in-frame clones alone and lacks a portion of them. Among under 250,000 clones listed, about 86% were seen once. Input material: peripheral blood. V usage is TRBV4-3 and J usage is TRBJ1-1; 10 bases match TRBD1. The sequence was obtained from a man aged 80 or over with acute or convalescent COVID-19. CDR3 amino acids: CASSKGTGETEAFF. DNA for the CDR3: TGCGCCAGCAGCAAAGGGACAGGGGAAACTGAAGCTTTCTTT.